One and the same sample provided the 7 T cell receptor beta chains below, sequenced in a study of metastatic and nonmetastatic thyroid tumors (dated by TCRdb to about 2020). The library was obtained by PCR. The instrument given in TCRdb is Illumina HiSeq 4000. In-frame beta chains were kept once TCRdb had trimmed the public reads at Q25 with fastp and called clones with MiXCR. A total of about 19,000 clones appear in this sample, just over 35% of them only once. The top ten constitute 29% of the sample. Before undergoing thyroid surgery, none of the patients had been given any kind of treatment. What was sequenced was tumor tissue. The receptors here all came from a female donor with papillary thyroid cancer or a benign thyroid nodule (not recorded which). Some clones in this sample may be carry-over from other donors' samples.

The V call is TRBV12-3 or TRBV12-4, the J call TRBJ2-7, with D uncertain. This CDR3 has 11 residues. V lost 3 bases to trimming and J lost 3 bases, with 3 bases between them. In DNA form, the CDR3 reads TGTGCCAGCAGTTTCCTCTACGAGCAGTACTTC. This codes for CASSFLYEQYF.

The chain has TRBV6-2 or TRBV6-3 and TRBJ1-1, with unresolved D. The CDR3 totals 13 residues. CDR1 is MNHEY, CDR2 SVGEGT, per germline. V was pared by 2 bases and J by 3 bases, with 7 bases between. CDR3 sequence reads: CASSYRAYTEAFF. The CDR3 DNA sequence: TGTGCCAGCAGTTACAGGGCTTACACTGAAGCTTTCTTT.

The chain joins TRBV11-3 to TRBJ1-1; no clear D gene. V was shortened by 3 bases and J by 0 bases, with 8 bases between the two germline ends. Germline values: CDR1 SGHNT, CDR2 YENEEA. The CDR3 consists of 14 residues. This CDR3 is CASSFGRMNTEAFF. The CDR3 DNA sequence: TGTGCCAGCAGCTTTGGCAGGATGAACACTGAAGCTTTCTTT.

This clone was detected only once. The chain has TRBV4-2 and TRBJ2-5; 13 positions match TRBD2. The junction had 9 bases not matched to a gene; V was cut back by 0 bases and J by 5 bases. CDR1 and CDR2 from the germline V gene are LGHNA and YNFKEQ. CDR3 length: 18 residues. CDR3 bases: TGTGCCAGCAGCCAAGAACTAGCGGGGGGGCCCGCGCGGGAGACCCAGTACTTC. Amino acids: CASSQELAGGPARETQYF.

This clone was counted only a few times. This chain connects TRBV6-5 to TRBJ1-2, with D maybe TRBD1 (5 bases). V lost 3 bases to trimming and J lost 9 bases, with 17 bases between them. Per germline, CDR1 MNHEY and CDR2 SVGAGI. The CDR3 runs to 14 residues. The CDR3 region has the DNA TGTGCCAGCAGTTATGGTAACGCAGGGAATAGCTACACCTTC. Amino acids: CASSYGNAGNSYTF.

This clone was counted only a few times. The chain combines TRBV28 with TRBJ2-7; D is unclear. V lost 8 bases and J 2 bases, leaving 22 bases between the germline ends. This CDR3 is built from 16 residues. The V gene's germline CDR1 is MDHEN and CDR2 SYDVKM. The CDR3 bases are TGTGCCAGCGGACCTACGCCAGATTCATACCCCTACGAGCAGTACTTC. Amino acid sequence: CASGPTPDSYPYEQYF.

V is TRBV18 and J is TRBJ2-1; TRBD2 might be the D (5 bases). The CDR3 runs to 14 residues. Germline V gives CDR1 KGHSH, CDR2 LQKENI. V was shortened by 5 bases and J by 5 bases, with 13 bases between the two germline ends. CDR3 sequence (DNA): TGTGCCAGCTCATCGCTTCCGGGAAACAATGAGCAGTTCTTC. Translating it yields CASSSLPGNNEQFF.